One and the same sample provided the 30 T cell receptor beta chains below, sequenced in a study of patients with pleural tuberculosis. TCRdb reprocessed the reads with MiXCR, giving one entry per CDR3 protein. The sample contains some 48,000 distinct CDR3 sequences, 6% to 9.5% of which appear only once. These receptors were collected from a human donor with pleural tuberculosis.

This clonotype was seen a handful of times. The CDR3 DNA follows: TGTGCCAGCAGCGCACCAGGGATCCTAGGAGATACGCAGTATTTT. Translating gives CASSAPGILGDTQYF. The gene calls are TRBV3-1 and TRBJ2-3, with D tentatively TRBD1 (5 bases). Trimming removed 5 bases at V and 5 bases at J, with 17 bases between. CDR1 is LGHDT, CDR2 YNNKEL, per germline (reference sequence). This CDR3 region has 15 residues.

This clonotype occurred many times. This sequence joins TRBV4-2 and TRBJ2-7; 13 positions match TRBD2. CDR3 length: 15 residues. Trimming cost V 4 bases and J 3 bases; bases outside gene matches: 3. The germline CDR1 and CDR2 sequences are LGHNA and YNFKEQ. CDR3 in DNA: TGTGCCAGCAGCCCCCGGACTAGCGGGAGCTACGAGCAGTACTTC. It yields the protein CASSPRTSGSYEQYF.

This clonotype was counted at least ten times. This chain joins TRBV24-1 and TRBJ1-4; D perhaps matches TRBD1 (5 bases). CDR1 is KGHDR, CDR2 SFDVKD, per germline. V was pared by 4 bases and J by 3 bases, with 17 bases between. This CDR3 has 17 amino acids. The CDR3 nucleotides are TGTGCCACCAGTGACCCGCCGGACAAACACCCTAATGAAAAACTGTTTTTT. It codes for CATSDPPDKHPNEKLFF.

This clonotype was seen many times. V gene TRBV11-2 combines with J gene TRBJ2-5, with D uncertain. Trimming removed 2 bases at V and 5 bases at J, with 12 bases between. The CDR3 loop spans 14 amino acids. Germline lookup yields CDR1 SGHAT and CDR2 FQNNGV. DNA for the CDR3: TGTGCCAGCAGCTTACTCTCGGCATCGGAGACCCAGTACTTC. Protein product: CASSLLSASETQYF.

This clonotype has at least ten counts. CDR3 sequence: CATSRAGLVREQYV. CDR3 DNA: TGTGCCACCAGCAGAGCAGGACTAGTTAGGGAGCAGTACGTC. This sequence joins TRBV15 and TRBJ2-7; TRBD2 matches 7 bases. The CDR3 has 14 residues. The germline V gene encodes CDR1 LNHNV and CDR2 YYDKDF (reference sequence). With V trimmed by 1 base and J by 7 bases, 7 bases remained unmatched.

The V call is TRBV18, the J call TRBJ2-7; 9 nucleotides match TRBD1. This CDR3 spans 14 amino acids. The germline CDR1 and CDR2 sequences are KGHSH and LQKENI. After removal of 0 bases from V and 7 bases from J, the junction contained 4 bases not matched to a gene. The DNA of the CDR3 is TGTGCCAGCTCACCACCGGGACAGGGCGTAGAGCAGTACTTC. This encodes CASSPPGQGVEQYF.

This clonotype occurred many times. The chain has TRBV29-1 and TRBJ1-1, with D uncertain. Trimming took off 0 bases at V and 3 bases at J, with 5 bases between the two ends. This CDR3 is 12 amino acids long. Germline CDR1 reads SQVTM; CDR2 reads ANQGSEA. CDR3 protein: CSVEDSDTEAFF. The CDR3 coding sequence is TGCAGCGTTGAAGATTCTGACACTGAAGCTTTCTTT.

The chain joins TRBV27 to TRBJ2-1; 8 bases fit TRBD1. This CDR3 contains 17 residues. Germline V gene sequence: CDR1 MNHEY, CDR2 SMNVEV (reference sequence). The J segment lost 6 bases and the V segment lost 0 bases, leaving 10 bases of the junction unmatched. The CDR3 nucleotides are TGTGCCAGCAGTTTATCGGTCGGACAGGGCCCCTTCAATGAGCAGTTCTTC. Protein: CASSLSVGQGPFNEQFF.

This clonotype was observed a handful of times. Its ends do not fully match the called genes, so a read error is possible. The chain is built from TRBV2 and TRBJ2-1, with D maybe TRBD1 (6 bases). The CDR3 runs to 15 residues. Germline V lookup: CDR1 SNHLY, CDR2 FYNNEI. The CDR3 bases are TGTGCCAGCAGTGACGGGCCAGGGGCTTACAACGAGCAGTTCTTC. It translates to CASSDGPGAYNEQFF.

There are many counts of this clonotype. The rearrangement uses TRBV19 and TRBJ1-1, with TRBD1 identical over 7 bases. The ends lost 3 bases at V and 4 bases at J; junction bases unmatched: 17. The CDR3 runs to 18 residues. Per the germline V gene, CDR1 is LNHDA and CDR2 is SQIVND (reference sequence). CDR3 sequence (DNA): TGTGCCAGTAGTATCAGGGACAGCGCAAATCCTGGGGGCACTGAAGCTTTCTTT. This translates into CASSIRDSANPGGTEAFF.

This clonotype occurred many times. CDR3 region: CASAWDLNYGYTF. CDR3 coding DNA: TGTGCCAGCGCATGGGACTTGAACTATGGCTACACCTTC. This chain uses TRBV2 with TRBJ1-2; TRBD1 might be the D (5 bases). The V gene's germline CDR1 is SNHLY and CDR2 FYNNEI. The V end was cut by 8 bases, the J end by 2 bases, with 12 bases between. CDR3 length equals 13 residues. The full variable domain, with the rest looked up from reference TRBV2 and TRBJ1-2, is EPEVTQTPSHQVTQMGQEVILRCVPISNHLYFYWYRQILGQKVEFLVSFYNNEISEKSEIFDDQFSVERPDGSNFTLKIRSTKLEDSAMYFCASAWDLNYGYTFGSGTRLTVV.

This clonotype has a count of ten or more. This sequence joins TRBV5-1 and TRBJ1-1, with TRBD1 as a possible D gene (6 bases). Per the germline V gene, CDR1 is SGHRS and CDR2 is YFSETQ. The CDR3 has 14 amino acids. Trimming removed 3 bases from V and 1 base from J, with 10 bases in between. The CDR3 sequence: CASSWRQENTEAFF. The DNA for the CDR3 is TGCGCCAGCAGCTGGAGACAGGAGAACACTGAAGCTTTCTTT.

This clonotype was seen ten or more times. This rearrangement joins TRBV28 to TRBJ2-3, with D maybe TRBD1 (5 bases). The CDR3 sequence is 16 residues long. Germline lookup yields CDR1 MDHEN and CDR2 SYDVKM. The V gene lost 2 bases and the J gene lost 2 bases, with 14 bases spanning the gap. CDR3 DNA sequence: TGTGCCAGCAGTTTAAGCCTGACAGATTACACAGATACGCAGTATTTT. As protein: CASSLSLTDYTDTQYF.

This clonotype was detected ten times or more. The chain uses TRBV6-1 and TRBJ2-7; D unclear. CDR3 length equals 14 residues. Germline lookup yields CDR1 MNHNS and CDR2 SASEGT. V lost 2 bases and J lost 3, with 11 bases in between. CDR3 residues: CASSELGIYYEQYV. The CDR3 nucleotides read TGTGCCAGCAGTGAATTGGGGATTTACTACGAGCAGTACGTC.

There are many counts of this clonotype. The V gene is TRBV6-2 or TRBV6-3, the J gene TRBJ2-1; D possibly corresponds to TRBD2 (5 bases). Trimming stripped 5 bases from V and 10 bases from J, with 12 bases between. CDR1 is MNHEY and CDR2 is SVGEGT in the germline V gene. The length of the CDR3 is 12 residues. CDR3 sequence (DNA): TGTGCCAGCAGTACCACTAGGCGAGAGCAGTTCTTC. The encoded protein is CASSTTRREQFF.

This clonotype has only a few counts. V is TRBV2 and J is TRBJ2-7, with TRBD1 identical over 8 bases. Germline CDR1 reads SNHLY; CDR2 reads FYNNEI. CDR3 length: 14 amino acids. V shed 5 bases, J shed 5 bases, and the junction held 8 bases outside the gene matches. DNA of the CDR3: TGTGCCAGCAGTCCTGGACAGGGCCCCAACGAGCAGTACTTC. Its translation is CASSPGQGPNEQYF. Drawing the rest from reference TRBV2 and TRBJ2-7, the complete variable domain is EPEVTQTPSHQVTQMGQEVILRCVPISNHLYFYWYRQILGQKVEFLVSFYNNEISEKSEIFDDQFSVERPDGSNFTLKIRSTKLEDSAMYFCASSPGQGPNEQYFGPGTRLTVT.

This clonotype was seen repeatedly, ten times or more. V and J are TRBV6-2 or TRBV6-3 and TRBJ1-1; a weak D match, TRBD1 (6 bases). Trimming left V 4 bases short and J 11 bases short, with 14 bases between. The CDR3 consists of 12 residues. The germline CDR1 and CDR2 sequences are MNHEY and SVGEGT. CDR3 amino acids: CASSWSGAAAFF. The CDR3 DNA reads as TGTGCCAGCAGTTGGTCAGGGGCTGCGGCTTTCTTT.

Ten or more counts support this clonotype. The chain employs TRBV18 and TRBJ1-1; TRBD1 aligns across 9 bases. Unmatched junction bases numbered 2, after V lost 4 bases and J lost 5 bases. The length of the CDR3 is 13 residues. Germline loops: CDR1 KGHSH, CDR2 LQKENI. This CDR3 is CASSLGTGTEAFF. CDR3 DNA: TGTGCCAGCTCACTAGGGACAGGGACTGAAGCTTTCTTT.

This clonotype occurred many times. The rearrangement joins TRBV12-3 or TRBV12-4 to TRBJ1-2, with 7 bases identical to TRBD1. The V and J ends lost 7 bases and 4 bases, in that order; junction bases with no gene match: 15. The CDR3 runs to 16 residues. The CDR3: CASTRGGDSESYGYTF. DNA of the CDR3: TGTGCCAGCACCAGAGGTGGGGACAGCGAATCCTATGGCTACACCTTC.

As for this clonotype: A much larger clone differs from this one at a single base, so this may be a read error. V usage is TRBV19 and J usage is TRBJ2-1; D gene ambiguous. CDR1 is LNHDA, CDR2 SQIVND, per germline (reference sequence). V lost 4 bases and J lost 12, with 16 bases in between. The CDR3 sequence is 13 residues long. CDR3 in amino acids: CASSTRRISVQFF. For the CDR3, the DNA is TGTGCCAGTAGTACCCGAAGGATTTCTGTGCAGTTCTTC.

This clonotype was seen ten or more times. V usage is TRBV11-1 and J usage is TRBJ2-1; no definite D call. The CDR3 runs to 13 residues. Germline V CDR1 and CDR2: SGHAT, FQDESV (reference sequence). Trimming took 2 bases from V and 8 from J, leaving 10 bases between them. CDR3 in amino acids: CASSLWVSHEQFF. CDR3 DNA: TGTGCCAGCAGCTTATGGGTTTCCCATGAGCAGTTCTTC.

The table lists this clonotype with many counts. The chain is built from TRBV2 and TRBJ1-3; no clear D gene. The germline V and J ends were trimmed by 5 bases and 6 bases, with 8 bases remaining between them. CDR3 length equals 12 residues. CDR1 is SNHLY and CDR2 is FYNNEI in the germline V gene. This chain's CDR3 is CASSPDINTIYF. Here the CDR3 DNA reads TGTGCCAGCAGTCCAGATATAAACACCATATATTTT. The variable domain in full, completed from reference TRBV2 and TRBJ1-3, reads EPEVTQTPSHQVTQMGQEVILRCVPISNHLYFYWYRQILGQKVEFLVSFYNNEISEKSEIFDDQFSVERPDGSNFTLKIRSTKLEDSAMYFCASSPDINTIYFGEGSWLTVV.

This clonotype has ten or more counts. The DNA for the CDR3 is TGTGCCAGCAGTTTAACGGGCAGGGATGGGACCCAGTACTTC. Amino acids: CASSLTGRDGTQYF. The V call is TRBV28, the J call TRBJ2-5; possibly TRBD1 for D (5 bases). The CDR3 runs to 14 residues. V shed 2 bases and J shed 7 bases, with 14 bases lying between them. Germline lookup yields CDR1 MDHEN and CDR2 SYDVKM.

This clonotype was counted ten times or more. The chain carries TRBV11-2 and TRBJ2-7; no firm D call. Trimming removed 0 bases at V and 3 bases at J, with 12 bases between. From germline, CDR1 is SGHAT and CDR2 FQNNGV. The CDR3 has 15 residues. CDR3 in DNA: TGTGCCAGCAGCTTAGATTTCCCAAGCATCTACGAGCAGTACGTC. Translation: CASSLDFPSIYEQYV.

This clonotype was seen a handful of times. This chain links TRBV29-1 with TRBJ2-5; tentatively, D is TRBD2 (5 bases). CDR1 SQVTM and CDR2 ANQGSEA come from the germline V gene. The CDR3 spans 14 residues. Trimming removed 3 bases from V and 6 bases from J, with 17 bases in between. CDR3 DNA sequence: TGCAGCGTTGAGTCGCGGGTGGTCCACCAGACCCAGTACTTC. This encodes CSVESRVVHQTQYF. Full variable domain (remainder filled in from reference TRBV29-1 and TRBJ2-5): SAVISQKPSRDICQRGTSLTIQCQVDSQVTMMFWYRQQPGQSLTLIATANQGSEATYESGFVIDKFPISRPNLTFSTLTVSNMSPEDSSIYLCSVESRVVHQTQYFGPGTRLLVL.

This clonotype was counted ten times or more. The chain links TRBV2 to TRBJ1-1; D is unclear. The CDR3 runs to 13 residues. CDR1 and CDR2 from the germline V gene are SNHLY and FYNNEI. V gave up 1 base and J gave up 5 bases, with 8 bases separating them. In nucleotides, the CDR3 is TGTGCCAGCAGTGAAGGGAGAGAGACTGAAGCTTTCTTT. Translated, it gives CASSEGRETEAFF.

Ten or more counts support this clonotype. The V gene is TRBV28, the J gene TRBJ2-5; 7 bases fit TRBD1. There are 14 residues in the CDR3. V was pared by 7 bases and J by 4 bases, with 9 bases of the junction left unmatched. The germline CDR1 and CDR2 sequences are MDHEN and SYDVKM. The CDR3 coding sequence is TGTGCCAGCACCACCTACAGGGGTGGAGAGACCCAGTACTTC. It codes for CASTTYRGGETQYF.

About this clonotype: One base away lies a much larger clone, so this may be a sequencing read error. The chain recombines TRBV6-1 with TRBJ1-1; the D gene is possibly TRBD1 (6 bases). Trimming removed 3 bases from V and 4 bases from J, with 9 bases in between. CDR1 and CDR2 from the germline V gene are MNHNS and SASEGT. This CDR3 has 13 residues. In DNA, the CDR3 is TGTGCCAGCAGTGAGGACAGATGCACTGAAGCTTTCTTT. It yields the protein CASSEDRCTEAFF.

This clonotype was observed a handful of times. The CDR3 region is CASSLTPGLQETQYF. The CDR3 DNA reads TGTGCCAGCAGCTTAACCCCAGGACTGCAAGAGACCCAGTACTTC. The chain has TRBV7-3 and TRBJ2-5; a weak D match, TRBD2 (5 bases). CDR3 length equals 15 residues. The germline V and J ends were trimmed by 0 bases and 2 bases, with 10 bases remaining between them. Germline V gene sequence: CDR1 SGHTA, CDR2 FQGTGA.

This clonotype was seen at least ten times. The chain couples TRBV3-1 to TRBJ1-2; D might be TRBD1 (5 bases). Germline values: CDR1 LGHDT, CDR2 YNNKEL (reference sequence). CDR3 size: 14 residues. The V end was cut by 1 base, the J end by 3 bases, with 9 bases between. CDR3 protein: CASSQAGTYYGYTF. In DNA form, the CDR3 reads TGTGCCAGCAGCCAAGCTGGGACTTACTATGGCTACACCTTC.